This entry features one TCR beta chain sequence. Its antigen is not known. Profiling relied on immunoSEQ multiplex PCR, and the TCRdb table lists in-frame clones only, not all of them. The sample consists of around 25,000 clones, around 80% of them appearing once. This record comes from a study of PD-1 blockade in classical Hodgkin lymphoma. Study findings and constraints: A significant rise in TCR diversity was seen by C4D1 for CD4+ cells but not for CD8+ cells. Initiation of nivolumab under 1 year after ASCT led to exclusion of patients. According to reports, newly diagnosed patients had lower baseline TCR diversity than healthy donors, and relapsed/refractory patients had lower baseline TCR diversity still.

The CDR3 totals 16 residues. Germline V gene data show CDR1 as SGHKS and CDR2 as YYEKEE (reference sequence). Between the trimmed V and J ends, which lost 3 bases and 0 bases, there was a span of 15 bases. After autologous stem cell transplantation all patients relapsed, and prior brentuximab vedotin exposure differed between cohorts. The sample consisted of peripheral blood mononuclear cells (PBMCs), taken at baseline. The receptor was derived from a human donor with classical Hodgkin lymphoma. J is TRBJ2-5 and V is TRBV5-5; D tentatively reads TRBD1 or TRBD2 (5 bases each). The DNA for the CDR3 is TGTGCCAGCAGCTCGATCACCGGGACCTACCAAGAGACCCAGTACTTC. It specifies CASSSITGTYQETQYF.